Given below is one T cell receptor beta chain in context. TCRdb's copy holds only in-frame clones and misses some; the assay was immunoSEQ multiplex PCR. The sample lists roughly 160,000 clones; about 87% were seen once. This entry is derived from a study of blood T cell repertoires in COVID-19. The CDR3 sequence is 16 residues long. Trimming pared 9 bases from V and 4 bases from J, leaving 26 bases between. Per germline, CDR1 SGHDT and CDR2 YYEEEE. This chain joins TRBV5-6 and TRBJ2-7; no firm D call. The sample was peripheral blood. The source of this sequence is a woman between 65 and 79 years old with COVID-19, enrolled during active disease. CDR3 sequence (DNA): TGTGCCACCTCCCCGCGACGGGTTGGGTCCCCGTACGAGCAGTACTTC. The encoded protein is CATSPRRVGSPYEQYF. Together with reference TRBV5-6 and TRBJ2-7, the CDR3 gives the full variable domain: DAGVTQSPTHLIKTRGQQVTLRCSPKSGHDTVSWYQQALGQGPQFIFQYYEEEERQRGNFPDRFSGHQFPNYSSELNVNALLLGDSALYLCATSPRRVGSPYEQYFGPGTRLTVT.